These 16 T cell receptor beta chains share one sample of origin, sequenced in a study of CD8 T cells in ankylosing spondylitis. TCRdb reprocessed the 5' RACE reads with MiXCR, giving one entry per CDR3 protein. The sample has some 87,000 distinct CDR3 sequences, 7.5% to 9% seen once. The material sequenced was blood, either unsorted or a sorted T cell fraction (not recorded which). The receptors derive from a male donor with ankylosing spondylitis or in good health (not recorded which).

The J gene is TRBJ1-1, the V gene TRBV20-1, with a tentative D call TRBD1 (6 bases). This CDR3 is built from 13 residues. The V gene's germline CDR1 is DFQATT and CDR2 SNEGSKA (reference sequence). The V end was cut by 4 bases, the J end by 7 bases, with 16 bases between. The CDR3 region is CSAKGHGYSEAFF. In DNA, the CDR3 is TGCAGTGCTAAGGGACACGGGTACAGTGAAGCTTTCTTT.

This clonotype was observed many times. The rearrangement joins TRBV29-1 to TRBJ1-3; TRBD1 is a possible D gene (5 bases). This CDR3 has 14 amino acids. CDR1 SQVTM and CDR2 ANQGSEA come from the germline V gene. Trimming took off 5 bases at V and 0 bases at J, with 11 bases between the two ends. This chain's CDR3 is CSVRDFGSGNTIYF. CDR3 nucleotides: TGCAGCGTTCGGGACTTCGGCTCTGGAAACACCATATATTTT.

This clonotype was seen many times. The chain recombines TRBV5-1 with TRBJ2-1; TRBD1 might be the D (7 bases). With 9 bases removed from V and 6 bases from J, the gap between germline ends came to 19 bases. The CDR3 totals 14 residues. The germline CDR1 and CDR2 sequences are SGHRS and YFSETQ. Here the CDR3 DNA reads TGCGCCACCAGGACCCCGGGGGACAGCAATGAGCAGTTCTTC. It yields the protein CATRTPGDSNEQFF.

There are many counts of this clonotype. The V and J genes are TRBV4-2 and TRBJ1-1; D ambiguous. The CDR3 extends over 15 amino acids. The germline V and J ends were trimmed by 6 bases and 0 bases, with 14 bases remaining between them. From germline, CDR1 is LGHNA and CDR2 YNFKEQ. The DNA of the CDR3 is TGTGCCAGCAGGTCATGGACGGATATGAACACTGAAGCTTTCTTT. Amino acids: CASRSWTDMNTEAFF.

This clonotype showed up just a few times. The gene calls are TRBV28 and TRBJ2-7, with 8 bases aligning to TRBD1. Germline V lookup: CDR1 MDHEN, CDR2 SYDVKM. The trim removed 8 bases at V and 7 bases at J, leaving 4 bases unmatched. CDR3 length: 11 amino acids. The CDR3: CASQGAGEQYF. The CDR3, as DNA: TGTGCCAGCCAGGGGGCGGGTGAGCAGTACTTC.

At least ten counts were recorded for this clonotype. The chain's CDR3 is CASSVAGDDYGYTF. CDR3 nucleotides: TGTGCCAGCAGCGTAGCAGGAGACGACTATGGCTACACCTTC. This chain links TRBV9 with TRBJ1-2; D is uncertain. Germline V lookup: CDR1 SGDLS, CDR2 YYNGEE. Trimming took off 0 bases at V and 3 bases at J, with 9 bases between the two ends. The CDR3 length is 14 residues.

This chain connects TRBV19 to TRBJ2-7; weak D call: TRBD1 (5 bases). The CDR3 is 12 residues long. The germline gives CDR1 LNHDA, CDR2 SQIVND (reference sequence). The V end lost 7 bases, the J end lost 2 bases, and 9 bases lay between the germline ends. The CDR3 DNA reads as TGTGCCAGTAAGCAGGGAACCTACGAGCAGTACTTC. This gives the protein CASKQGTYEQYF.

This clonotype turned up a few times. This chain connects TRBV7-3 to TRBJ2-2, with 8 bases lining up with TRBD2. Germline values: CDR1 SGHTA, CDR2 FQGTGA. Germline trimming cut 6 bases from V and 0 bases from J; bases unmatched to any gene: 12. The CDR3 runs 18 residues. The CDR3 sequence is CASSGGGTRTANTGELFF. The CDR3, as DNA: TGTGCCAGCAGTGGGGGGGGGACTAGGACAGCGAACACCGGGGAGCTGTTTTTT.

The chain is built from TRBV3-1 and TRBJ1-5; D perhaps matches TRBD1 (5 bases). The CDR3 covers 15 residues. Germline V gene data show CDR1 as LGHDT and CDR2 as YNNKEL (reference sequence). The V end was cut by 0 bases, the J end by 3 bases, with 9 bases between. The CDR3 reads CASSQDLTVNQPQHF. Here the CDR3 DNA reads TGTGCCAGCAGCCAAGATTTGACAGTCAATCAGCCCCAGCATTTT.

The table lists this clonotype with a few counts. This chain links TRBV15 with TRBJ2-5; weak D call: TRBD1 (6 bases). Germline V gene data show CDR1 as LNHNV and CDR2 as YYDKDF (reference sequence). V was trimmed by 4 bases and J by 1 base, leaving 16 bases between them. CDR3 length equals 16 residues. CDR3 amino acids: CATSTKTQGIQETQYF. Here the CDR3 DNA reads TGTGCCACCAGCACAAAAACACAGGGTATCCAAGAGACCCAGTACTTC.

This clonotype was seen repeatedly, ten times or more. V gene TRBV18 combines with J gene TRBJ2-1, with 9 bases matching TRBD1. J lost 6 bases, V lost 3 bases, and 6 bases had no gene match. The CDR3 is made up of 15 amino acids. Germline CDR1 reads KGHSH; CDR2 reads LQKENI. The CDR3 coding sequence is TGTGCCAGCTCACCCCAGGAGACAGGGGGCAATGAGCAGTTCTTC. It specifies CASSPQETGGNEQFF.

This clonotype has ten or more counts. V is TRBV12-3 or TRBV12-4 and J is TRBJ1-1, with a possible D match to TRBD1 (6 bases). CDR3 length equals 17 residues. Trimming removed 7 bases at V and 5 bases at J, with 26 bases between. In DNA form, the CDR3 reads TGTGCCAGCACCTTTTTTGGTTTTCGGCAGGGGATGACTGAAGCTTTCTTT. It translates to CASTFFGFRQGMTEAFF.

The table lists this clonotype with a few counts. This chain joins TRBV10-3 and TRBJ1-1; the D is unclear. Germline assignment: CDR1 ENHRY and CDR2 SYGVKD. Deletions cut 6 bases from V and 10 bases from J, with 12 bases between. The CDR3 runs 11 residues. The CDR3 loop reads CAISSQEGAFF. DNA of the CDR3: TGTGCCATCAGCTCCCAGGAGGGAGCTTTCTTT.

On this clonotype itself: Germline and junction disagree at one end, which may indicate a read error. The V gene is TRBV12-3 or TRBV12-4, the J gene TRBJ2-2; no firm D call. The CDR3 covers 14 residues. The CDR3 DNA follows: TGTGCCAGCCGTTTTCAGCCGAACACCGGGGAGCTGTTTTTT. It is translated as CASRFQPNTGELFF.

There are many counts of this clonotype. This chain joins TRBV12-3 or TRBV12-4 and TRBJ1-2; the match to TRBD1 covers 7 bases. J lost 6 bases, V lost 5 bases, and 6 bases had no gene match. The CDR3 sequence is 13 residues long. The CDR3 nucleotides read TGTGCCAGCAGTCCACAGGGGTATGATGGCTACACCTTC. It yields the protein CASSPQGYDGYTF.

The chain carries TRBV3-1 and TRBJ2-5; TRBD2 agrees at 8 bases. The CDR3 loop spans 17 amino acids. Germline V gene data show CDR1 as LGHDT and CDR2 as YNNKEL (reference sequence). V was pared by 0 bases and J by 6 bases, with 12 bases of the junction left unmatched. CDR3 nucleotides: TGTGCCAGCAGCCAAGAGTTCACGGGGGGGCTAAGGAAGACCCAGTACTTC. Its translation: CASSQEFTGGLRKTQYF.